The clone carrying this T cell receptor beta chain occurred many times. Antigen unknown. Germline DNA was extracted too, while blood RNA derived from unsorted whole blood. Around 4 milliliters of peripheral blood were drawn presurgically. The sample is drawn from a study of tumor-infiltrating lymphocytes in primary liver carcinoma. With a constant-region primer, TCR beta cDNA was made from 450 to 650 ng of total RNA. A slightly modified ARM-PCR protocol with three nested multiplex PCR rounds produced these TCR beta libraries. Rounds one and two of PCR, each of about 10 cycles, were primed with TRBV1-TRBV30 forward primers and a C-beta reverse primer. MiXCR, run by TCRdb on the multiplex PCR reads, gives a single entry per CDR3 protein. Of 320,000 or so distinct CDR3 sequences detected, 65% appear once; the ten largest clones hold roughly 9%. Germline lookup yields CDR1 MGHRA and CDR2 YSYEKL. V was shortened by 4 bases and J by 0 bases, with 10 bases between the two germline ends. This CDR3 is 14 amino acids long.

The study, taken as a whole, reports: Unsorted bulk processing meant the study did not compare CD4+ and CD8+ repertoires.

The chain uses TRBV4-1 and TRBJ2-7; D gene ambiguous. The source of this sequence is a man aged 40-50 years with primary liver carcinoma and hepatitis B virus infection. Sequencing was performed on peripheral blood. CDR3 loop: CASSPPPFSYEQYF. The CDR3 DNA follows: TGCGCCAGCAGCCCGCCGCCTTTCTCCTACGAGCAGTACTTC.